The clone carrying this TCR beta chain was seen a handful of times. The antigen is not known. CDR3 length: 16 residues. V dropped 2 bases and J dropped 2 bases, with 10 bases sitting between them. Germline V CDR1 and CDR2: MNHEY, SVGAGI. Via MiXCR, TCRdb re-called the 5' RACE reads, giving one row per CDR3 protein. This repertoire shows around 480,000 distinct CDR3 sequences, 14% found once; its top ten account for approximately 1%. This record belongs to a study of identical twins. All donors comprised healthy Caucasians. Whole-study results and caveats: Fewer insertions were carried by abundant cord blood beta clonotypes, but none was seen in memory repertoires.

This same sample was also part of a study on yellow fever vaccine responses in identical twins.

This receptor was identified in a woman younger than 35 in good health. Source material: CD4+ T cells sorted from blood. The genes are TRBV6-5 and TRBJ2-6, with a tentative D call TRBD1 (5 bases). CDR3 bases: TGTGCCAGCAGTTACAAGACAGTAGCTGGGGCCAACGTCCTGACTTTC. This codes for CASSYKTVAGANVLTF.